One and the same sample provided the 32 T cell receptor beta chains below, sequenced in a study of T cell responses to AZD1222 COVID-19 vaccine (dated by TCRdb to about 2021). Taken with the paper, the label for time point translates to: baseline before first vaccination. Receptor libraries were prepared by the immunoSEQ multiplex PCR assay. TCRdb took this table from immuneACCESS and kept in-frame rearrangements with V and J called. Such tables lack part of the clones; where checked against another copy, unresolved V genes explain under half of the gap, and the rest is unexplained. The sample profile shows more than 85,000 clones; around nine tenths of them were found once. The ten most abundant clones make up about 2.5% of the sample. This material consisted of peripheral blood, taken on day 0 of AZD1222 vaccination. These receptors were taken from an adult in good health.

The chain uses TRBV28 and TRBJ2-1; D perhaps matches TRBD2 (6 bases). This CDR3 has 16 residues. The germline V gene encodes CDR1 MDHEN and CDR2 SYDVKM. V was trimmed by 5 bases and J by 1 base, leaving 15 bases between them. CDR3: CASSPSGGGSYNEQFF. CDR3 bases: TGTGCCAGCAGTCCTTCCGGAGGAGGGTCCTACAATGAGCAGTTCTTC.

The CDR3 DNA reads as TGTGCCAGCAGTTCACACCGGACTAGCGGGGGGCAACCCTACAATGAGCAGTTCTTC. It translates to CASSSHRTSGGQPYNEQFF. The chain employs TRBV28 and TRBJ2-1; 14 bases fit TRBD2. Germline assignment: CDR1 MDHEN and CDR2 SYDVKM. With V trimmed by 4 bases and J by 2 bases, 10 bases remained unmatched. The CDR3 is 19 amino acids.

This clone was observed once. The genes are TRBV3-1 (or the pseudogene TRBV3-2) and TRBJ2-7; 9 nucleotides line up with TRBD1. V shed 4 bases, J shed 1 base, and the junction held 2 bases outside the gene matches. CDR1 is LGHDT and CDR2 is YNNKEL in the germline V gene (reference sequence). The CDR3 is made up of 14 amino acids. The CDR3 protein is CASSPGTGSYEQYF. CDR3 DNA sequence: TGTGCCAGCAGCCCCGGGACAGGGTCCTACGAGCAGTACTTC.

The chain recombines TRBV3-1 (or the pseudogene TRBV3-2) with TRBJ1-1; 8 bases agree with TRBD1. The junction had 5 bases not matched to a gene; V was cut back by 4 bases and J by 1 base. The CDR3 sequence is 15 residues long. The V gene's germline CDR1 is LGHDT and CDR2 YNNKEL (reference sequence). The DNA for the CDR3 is TGTGCCAGCAGCCGGACCACAGGGGGGAACACTGAAGCTTTCTTT. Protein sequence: CASSRTTGGNTEAFF.

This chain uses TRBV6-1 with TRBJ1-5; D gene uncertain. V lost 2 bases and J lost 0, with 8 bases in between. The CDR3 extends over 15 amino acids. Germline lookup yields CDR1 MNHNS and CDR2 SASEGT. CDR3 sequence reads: CASSEYSNSNQPQHF. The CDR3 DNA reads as TGTGCCAGCAGTGAATATTCAAATAGCAATCAGCCCCAGCATTTT.

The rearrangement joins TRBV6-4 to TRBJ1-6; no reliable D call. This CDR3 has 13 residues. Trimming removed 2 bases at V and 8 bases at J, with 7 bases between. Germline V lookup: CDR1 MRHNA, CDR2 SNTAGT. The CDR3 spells CASSDNEYSPLHF. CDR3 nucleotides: TGTGCCAGCAGTGACAACGAGTATTCACCCCTCCACTTT.

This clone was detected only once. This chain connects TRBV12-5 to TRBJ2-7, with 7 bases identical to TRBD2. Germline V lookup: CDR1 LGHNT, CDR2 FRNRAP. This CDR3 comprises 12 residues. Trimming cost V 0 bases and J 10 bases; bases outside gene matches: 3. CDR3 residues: CASGLVGGVQYF. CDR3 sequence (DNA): TGTGCTAGTGGTTTGGTGGGAGGGGTCCAGTACTTC.

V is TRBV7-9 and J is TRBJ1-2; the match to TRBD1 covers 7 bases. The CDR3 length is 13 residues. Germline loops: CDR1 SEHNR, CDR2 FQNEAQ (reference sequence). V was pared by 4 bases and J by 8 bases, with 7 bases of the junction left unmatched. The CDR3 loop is CASSWDSRLGYTF. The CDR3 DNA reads TGTGCCAGCAGCTGGGACAGTCGATTGGGCTACACCTTC.

The CDR3 sequence: CASSPPGAHNEQFF. The CDR3, as DNA: TGTGCCAGCAGCCCCCCCGGGGCGCACAATGAGCAGTTCTTC. The J gene is TRBJ2-1, the V gene TRBV5-4; the D call may be TRBD1 or TRBD2 (5 bases each). The CDR3 covers 14 residues. Germline V lookup: CDR1 SGHNT, CDR2 YYREEE (reference sequence). Trimming removed 4 bases at V and 5 bases at J, with 13 bases between. Full variable domain (remainder filled in from reference TRBV5-4 and TRBJ2-1): ETGVTQSPTHLIKTRGQQVTLRCSSQSGHNTVSWYQQALGQGPQFIFQYYREEENGRGNFPPRFSGLQFPNYSSELNVNALELDDSALYLCASSPPGAHNEQFFGPGTRLTVL.

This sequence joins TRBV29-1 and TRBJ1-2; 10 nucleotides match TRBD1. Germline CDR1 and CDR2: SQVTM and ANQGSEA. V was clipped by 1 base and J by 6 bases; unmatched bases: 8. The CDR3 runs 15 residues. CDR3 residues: CSVEVWDRGSDGYTF. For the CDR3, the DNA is TGCAGCGTTGAAGTCTGGGACAGGGGAAGTGATGGCTACACCTTC.

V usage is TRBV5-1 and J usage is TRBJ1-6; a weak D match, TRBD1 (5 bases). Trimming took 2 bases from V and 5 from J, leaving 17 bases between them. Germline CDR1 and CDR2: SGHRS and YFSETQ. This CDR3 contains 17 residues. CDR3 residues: CASSFLGGKGDNSPLHF. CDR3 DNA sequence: TGCGCCAGCAGCTTCCTCGGGGGAAAAGGGGATAATTCACCCCTCCACTTT. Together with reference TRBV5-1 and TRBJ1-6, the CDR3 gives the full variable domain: KAGVTQTPRYLIKTRGQQVTLSCSPISGHRSVSWYQQTPGQGLQFLFEYFSETQRNKGNFPGRFSGRQFSNSRSEMNVSTLELGDSALYLCASSFLGGKGDNSPLHFGNGTRLTVT.

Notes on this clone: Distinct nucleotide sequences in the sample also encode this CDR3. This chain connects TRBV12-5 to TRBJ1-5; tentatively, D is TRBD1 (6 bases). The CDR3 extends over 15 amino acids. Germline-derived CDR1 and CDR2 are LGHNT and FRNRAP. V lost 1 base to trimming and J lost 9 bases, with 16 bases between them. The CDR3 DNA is TGTGCTAGTGGTTTGGAGGGGGGACGGAACAGGCCCCAGCATTTT. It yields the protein CASGLEGGRNRPQHF.

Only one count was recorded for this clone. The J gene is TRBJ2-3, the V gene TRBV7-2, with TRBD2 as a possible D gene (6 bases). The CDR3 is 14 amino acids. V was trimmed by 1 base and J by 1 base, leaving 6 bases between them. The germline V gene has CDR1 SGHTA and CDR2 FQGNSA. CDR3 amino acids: CASSLGLGTDTQYF. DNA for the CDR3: TGTGCCAGCAGCTTAGGACTAGGCACAGATACGCAGTATTTT.

The CDR3 region is CASSLRQGAETQYF. CDR3 DNA: TGTGCCAGCAGCTTACGACAGGGCGCCGAGACCCAGTACTTC. This chain joins TRBV7-9 and TRBJ2-5; 7 bases align to TRBD1. Germline V lookup: CDR1 SEHNR, CDR2 FQNEAQ (reference sequence). The CDR3 covers 14 residues. V lost 2 bases and J lost 5; bases outside the gene matches: 5.

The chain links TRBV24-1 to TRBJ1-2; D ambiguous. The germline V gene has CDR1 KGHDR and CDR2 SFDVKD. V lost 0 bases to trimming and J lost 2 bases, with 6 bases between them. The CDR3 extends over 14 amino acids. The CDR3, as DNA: TGTGCCACCAGTGATTTGGGCACAAACTATGGCTACACCTTC. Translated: CATSDLGTNYGYTF.

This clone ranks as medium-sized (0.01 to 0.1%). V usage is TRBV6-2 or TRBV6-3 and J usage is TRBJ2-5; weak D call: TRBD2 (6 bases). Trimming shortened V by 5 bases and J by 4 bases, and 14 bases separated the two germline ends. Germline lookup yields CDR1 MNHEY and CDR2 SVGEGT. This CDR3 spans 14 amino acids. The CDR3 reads CASSGSPGGETQYF. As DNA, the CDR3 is TGTGCCAGCAGTGGGTCTCCCGGGGGAGAGACCCAGTACTTC.

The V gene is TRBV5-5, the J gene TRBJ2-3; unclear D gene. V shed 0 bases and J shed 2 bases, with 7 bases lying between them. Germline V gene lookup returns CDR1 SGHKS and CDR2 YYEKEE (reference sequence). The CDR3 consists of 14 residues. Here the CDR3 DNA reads TGTGCCAGCAGCTTGGAAGAAGCCACAGATACGCAGTATTTT. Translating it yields CASSLEEATDTQYF.

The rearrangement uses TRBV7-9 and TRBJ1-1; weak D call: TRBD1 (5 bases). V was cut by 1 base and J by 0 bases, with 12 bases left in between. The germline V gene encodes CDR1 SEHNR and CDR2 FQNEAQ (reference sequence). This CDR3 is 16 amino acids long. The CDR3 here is CASSLVSGKMNTEAFF. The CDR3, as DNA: TGTGCCAGCAGCTTAGTTTCAGGGAAAATGAACACTGAAGCTTTCTTT.

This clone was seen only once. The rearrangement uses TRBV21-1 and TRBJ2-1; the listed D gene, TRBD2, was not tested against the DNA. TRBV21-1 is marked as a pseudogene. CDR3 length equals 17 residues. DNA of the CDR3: TGTGCCAGCAGCAAAGTAAGGCTAGCGGGGGAGTACAATGAGCAGTTCTTC. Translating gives CASSKVRLAGEYNEQFF.

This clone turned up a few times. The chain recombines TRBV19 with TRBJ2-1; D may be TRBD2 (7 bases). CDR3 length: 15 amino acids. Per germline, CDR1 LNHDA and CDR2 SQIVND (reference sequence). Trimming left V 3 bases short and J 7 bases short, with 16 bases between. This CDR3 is CASSIFRGGENEQFF. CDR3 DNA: TGTGCCAGTAGTATCTTCCGAGGGGGGGAAAATGAGCAGTTCTTC.

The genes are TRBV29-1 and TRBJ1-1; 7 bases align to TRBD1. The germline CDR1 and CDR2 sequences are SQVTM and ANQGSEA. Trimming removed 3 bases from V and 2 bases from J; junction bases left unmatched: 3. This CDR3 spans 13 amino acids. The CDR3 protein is CSVEQGVNTEAFF. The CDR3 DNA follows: TGCAGCGTTGAGCAGGGGGTCAACACTGAAGCTTTCTTT.

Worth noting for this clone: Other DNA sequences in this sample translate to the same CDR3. The CDR3 DNA is TGTGCCAGCAGGGGAACTAGCGGGGGCTACGAGCAGTACTTC. It encodes CASRGTSGGYEQYF. The chain couples TRBV2 to TRBJ2-7; TRBD2 matches at 11 bases. The V segment lost 6 bases and the J segment 3 bases; nucleotides outside the gene matches: 4. Looked up from germline, CDR1 is SNHLY and CDR2 is FYNNEI. The CDR3 loop spans 14 amino acids.

The CDR3 sequence: CATSDSAFSGSDEQFF. The CDR3, as DNA: TGTGCCACCAGTGATTCGGCCTTTAGCGGGAGTGATGAGCAGTTCTTC. The chain combines TRBV24-1 with TRBJ2-7; TRBD2 matches 9 bases. The end of the DNA fits TRBJ2-1 better, so the J call may be wrong. This CDR3 contains 16 residues. Germline V lookup: CDR1 KGHDR, CDR2 SFDVKD.

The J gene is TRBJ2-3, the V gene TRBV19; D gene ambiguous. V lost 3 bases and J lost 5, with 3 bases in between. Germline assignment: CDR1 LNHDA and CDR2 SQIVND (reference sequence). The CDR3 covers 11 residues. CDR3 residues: CASSIGDTQYF. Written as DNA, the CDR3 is TGTGCCAGTAGTATTGGAGATACGCAGTATTTT.

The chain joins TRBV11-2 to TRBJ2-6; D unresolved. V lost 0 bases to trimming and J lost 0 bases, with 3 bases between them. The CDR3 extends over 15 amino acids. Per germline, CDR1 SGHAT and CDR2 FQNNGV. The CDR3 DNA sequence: TGTGCCAGCAGCTTAGAGGCCTCTGGGGCCAACGTCCTGACTTTC. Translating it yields CASSLEASGANVLTF.

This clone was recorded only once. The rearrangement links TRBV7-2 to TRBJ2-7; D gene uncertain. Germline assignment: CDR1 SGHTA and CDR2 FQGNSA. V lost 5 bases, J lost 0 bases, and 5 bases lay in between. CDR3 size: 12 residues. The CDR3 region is CASSVSSYEQYF. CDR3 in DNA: TGTGCCAGCAGCGTCAGCTCCTACGAGCAGTACTTC.

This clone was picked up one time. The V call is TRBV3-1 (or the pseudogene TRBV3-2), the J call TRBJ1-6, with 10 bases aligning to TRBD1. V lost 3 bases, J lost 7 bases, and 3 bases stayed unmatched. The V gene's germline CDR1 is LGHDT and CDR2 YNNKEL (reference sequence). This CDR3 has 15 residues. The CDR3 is CASSQRDRGNSPLHF. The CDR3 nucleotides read TGTGCCAGCAGCCAGAGGGACAGGGGCAATTCACCCCTCCACTTT.

The CDR3 DNA follows: TGTGCCAGCAGCTCCCAAGAAGGGACTGAAGCTTTCTTT. Its protein product is CASSSQEGTEAFF. V usage is TRBV7-8 and J usage is TRBJ1-1, with D unresolved. Germline V gene lookup returns CDR1 SGHVS and CDR2 FQNEAQ. There are 13 residues in the CDR3. The V end lost 4 bases, the J end lost 5 bases, and 11 bases lay between the germline ends.

The DNA for the CDR3 is TGTGCCAGCAGTTCAGGACAGGGTAACACTGAAGCTTTCTTT. It specifies CASSSGQGNTEAFF. V and J are TRBV27 and TRBJ1-1; TRBD1 agrees at 8 bases. CDR1 is MNHEY, CDR2 SMNVEV, per germline (reference sequence). The CDR3 has 14 residues. J lost 2 bases, V lost 4 bases, and 3 bases had no gene match.

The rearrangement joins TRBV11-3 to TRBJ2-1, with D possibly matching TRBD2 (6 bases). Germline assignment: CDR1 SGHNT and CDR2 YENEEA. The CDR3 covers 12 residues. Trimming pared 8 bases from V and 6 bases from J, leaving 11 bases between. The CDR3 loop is CASSPGVNEQFF. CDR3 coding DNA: TGTGCCAGCTCCCCGGGGGTCAATGAGCAGTTCTTC.

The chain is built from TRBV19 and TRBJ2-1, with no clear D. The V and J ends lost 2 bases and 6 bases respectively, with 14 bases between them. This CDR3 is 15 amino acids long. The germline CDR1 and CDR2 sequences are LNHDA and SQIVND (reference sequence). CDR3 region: CASSITRRRPNEQFF. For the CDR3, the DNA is TGTGCCAGTAGTATAACCCGCCGCCGCCCCAATGAGCAGTTCTTC.

The CDR3 DNA follows: TGTGCCAGCAGCAAGGCCCTCCAGGGAAACACTGAAGCTTTCTTT. It encodes CASSKALQGNTEAFF. The chain carries TRBV21-1 and TRBJ1-1; the DNA was not compared with TRBD1, the D call given in the table. TRBV21-1 is termed a pseudogene. The CDR3 runs to 15 residues.